These 5 T cell receptor beta chains were all obtained from the same sample, sequenced in a study of shared clonotypes between healthy human individuals. TCRdb's table, derived via immunoSEQ multiplex PCR, lists solely in-frame clones and lacks some. This table holds about 1.1 million clones, 70% to 85% found once. Sequencing was carried out using memory CD4+ T cells from PBMCs. Subset here: CD45RA-negative fraction. Receptor source: a man younger than 35 in good health. Some clones in this sample may be carry-over from other donors' samples.

Comment on this clone: At one of its ends the junction is not consistent with the germline gene, which may arise from a read error. V usage is TRBV6-5 and J usage is TRBJ1-2, with a weak D call TRBD1 (6 bases). CDR1 and CDR2 (germline): MNHEY, SVGAGI. This CDR3 is built from 14 residues. Here the CDR3 reads CASSTETGLPLNDF. The CDR3, as DNA: TGTGCCAGCAGTACCGAGACAGGCCTCCCTTTAAACGACTTC.

This clone was counted a few times. The chain joins TRBV5-1 to TRBJ2-5; the match to TRBD2 covers 10 bases. V shed 3 bases and J 0 bases; nucleotides not matched to a gene: 11. The V gene's germline CDR1 is SGHRS and CDR2 YFSETQ. The CDR3 covers 18 residues. Here the CDR3 reads CASSSKLAGTHYQETQYF. CDR3 nucleotides: TGCGCCAGCAGCTCCAAACTAGCGGGAACCCACTACCAAGAGACCCAGTACTTC.

This clone turned up a few times. The chain has TRBV11-3 and TRBJ2-5; D uncertain. CDR1 is SGHNT and CDR2 is YENEEA in the germline V gene. The CDR3 runs to 13 residues. Deletions cut 1 base from V and 4 bases from J, with 7 bases between. The CDR3 region has the DNA TGTGCCAGCAGCTTAGTAAAGGGAGAGACCCAGTACTTC. Its translation is CASSLVKGETQYF.

V and J are TRBV7-9 and TRBJ1-2; D ambiguous. Germline V gene lookup returns CDR1 SEHNR and CDR2 FQNEAQ (reference sequence). V was shortened by 0 bases and J by 5 bases, with 7 bases between the two germline ends. The CDR3 sequence is 13 residues long. The CDR3 loop reads CASSLADRYGYTF. In DNA, the CDR3 is TGTGCCAGCAGCTTAGCAGACCGATATGGCTACACCTTC.

This chain connects TRBV6-5 to TRBJ2-7; 11 bases match TRBD2. CDR1 is MNHEY and CDR2 is SVGAGI in the germline V gene. The CDR3 loop spans 13 amino acids. V dropped 7 bases and J dropped 7; count of bases not matched to a gene: 6. Here the CDR3 reads CASKLAGAVEQYF. CDR3 DNA sequence: TGTGCCAGCAAACTAGCGGGAGCAGTGGAGCAGTACTTC.